This T cell receptor (beta chain) originates from a study of blood T cells in healthy people across ages. CDR1 and CDR2 (germline): SGHTA, FQGNSA. The CDR3 covers 15 residues. V lost 6 bases, J lost 0 bases, and 9 bases lay in between. For the second PCR, which ran for roughly 7 to 11 cycles, a sample-barcoded 5' primer and a J-beta primer mix were used. Each CDR3 protein gets one entry after TCRdb re-called the 5' RACE reads with MiXCR. The sample carries over 1,200,000 distinct CDR3 sequences, approximately 63% recorded once. V gene TRBV7-2 combines with J gene TRBJ2-6, with D uncertain. The source is a man aged 18 to 30 in good health. The sample comprised blood. CDR3 coding DNA: TGTGCCAGCAGTTTTTTCAGCTCTGGGGCCAACGTCCTGACTTTC. This translates into CASSFFSSGANVLTF.